This T cell receptor (beta chain) was captured in a study of shared clonotypes between healthy human individuals. Study-wide findings and caveats: Researchers sampled only blood; tissue repertoires likely differ. When compared with the clonotypes that were shared by all four sorted-subset donors, the non-shared clonotypes turned out to have lower generation probabilities.

Measured with immunoSEQ multiplex PCR; TCRdb has only the in-frame clones, and not every one. Found here are roughly 2.5 million clones, roughly 92% of them singletons; the top ten hold roughly 0.14%. This CDR3 contains 16 residues. V trimming: 6 bases; J trimming: 2 bases; junction bases outside the gene matches: 5. Germline CDR1 is LNHDA and CDR2 is SQIVND (reference sequence). Of note for this clone: Its target is unknown.

The V gene is TRBV19, the J gene TRBJ2-6, with TRBD1 identical over 9 bases. The TCR sequence derives from a man aged 18 to 30 in good health. Sequenced sample: naive CD4+ T cells sorted from blood. Subset indicated: CD45RA+ positively selected. CDR3 nucleotide sequence: TGTGCCAGTAGCCTTGACAGGGGGACTGGGGCCAACGTCCTGACTTTC. It codes for CASSLDRGTGANVLTF.